The 8 T cell receptor beta chains in this list originate from one sample, sequenced in a study of blood T cell repertoires in COVID-19. Repertoires were generated with immunoSEQ multiplex PCR, while TCRdb's copy carries only in-frame clones and drops some. The data contain around 190,000 clones, about 82% of them singletons. Sequencing input: PBMCs or T cells enriched from blood (not recorded which). The receptors stem from a middle-aged man with acute COVID-19.

CDR3 nucleotides: TGTGCCAGCAGTTTGACAGGGTCCTACAATGAGCAGTTCTTC. Translation: CASSLTGSYNEQFF. This chain links TRBV28 with TRBJ2-1; 7 bases agree with TRBD1. The CDR3 has 14 residues. V lost 3 bases, J lost 1 base, and 0 bases stayed unmatched. Looked up from germline, CDR1 is MDHEN and CDR2 is SYDVKM.

This chain joins TRBV28 and TRBJ1-6; tentatively, D is TRBD1 (6 bases). The V end lost 6 bases, the J end lost 6 bases, and 21 bases lay between the germline ends. Germline V gene sequence: CDR1 MDHEN, CDR2 SYDVKM. The CDR3 totals 17 residues. The CDR3 protein is CASSGGRSGRGNSPLHF. CDR3 in DNA: TGTGCCAGCAGCGGGGGGCGTTCGGGCAGGGGTAATTCACCCCTCCACTTT. Supplemented by reference TRBV28 and TRBJ1-6, the full variable domain reads DVKVTQSSRYLVKRTGEKVFLECVQDMDHENMFWYRQDPGLGLRLIYFSYDVKMKEKGDIPEGYSVSREKKERFSLILESASTNQTSMYLCASSGGRSGRGNSPLHFGNGTRLTVT.

The gene calls are TRBV2 and TRBJ1-4, with TRBD1 matching 9 bases. The CDR3 is 14 residues long. In germline, CDR1 is SNHLY, CDR2 FYNNEI. V shed 4 bases, J shed 7 bases, and the junction held 4 bases outside the gene matches. CDR3 nucleotide sequence: TGTGCCAGCAGTGCGGACAGGGGATTTGAAAAACTGTTTTTT. Translating it yields CASSADRGFEKLFF.

This rearrangement joins TRBV7-3 to TRBJ2-1; tentative D call: TRBD2 (7 bases). V was trimmed by 5 bases and J by 5 bases, leaving 31 bases between them. CDR1 SGHTA and CDR2 FQGTGA come from the germline V gene. This CDR3 spans 20 amino acids. The CDR3 DNA follows: TGTGCCAGCAGCAAGGGGGGGAGCCGGGCCGTGGGATATAGGGACAATGAGCAGTTCTTC. Translation: CASSKGGSRAVGYRDNEQFF.

CDR3 DNA sequence: TGTGCCAGCTTAAGTTCGACAGTTTATGGCTACACCTTC. It encodes CASLSSTVYGYTF. The chain couples TRBV25-1 to TRBJ1-2, with a possible D match to TRBD1 (5 bases). V dropped 8 bases and J dropped 5 bases, with 15 bases sitting between them. The CDR3 totals 13 residues. Germline V gives CDR1 MGHDK, CDR2 SYGVNS.

This chain's CDR3 is CASSLWAGGGYEQFF. CDR3 DNA sequence: TGCGCCAGCAGCTTGTGGGCAGGGGGTGGGTATGAGCAGTTCTTC. The J gene is TRBJ2-1, the V gene TRBV5-1; 7 bases line up with TRBD1. This CDR3 comprises 15 residues. The V gene's germline CDR1 is SGHRS and CDR2 YFSETQ. The ends lost 1 base at V and 8 bases at J; junction bases unmatched: 9. The full variable domain, its missing parts supplied by reference TRBV5-1 and TRBJ2-1, is KAGVTQTPRYLIKTRGQQVTLSCSPISGHRSVSWYQQTPGQGLQFLFEYFSETQRNKGNFPGRFSGRQFSNSRSEMNVSTLELGDSALYLCASSLWAGGGYEQFFGPGTRLTVL.

The V call is TRBV4-1, the J call TRBJ2-1, with 7 bases identical to TRBD1. The CDR3 is 16 residues long. Trimming took 5 bases from V and 4 from J; bases not matched to a gene: 11. CDR1 and CDR2 from the germline V gene are MGHRA and YSYEKL. The CDR3 is CASSSQPGTAYNEQFF. CDR3 DNA: TGCGCCAGCAGCTCCCAACCGGGGACAGCTTACAATGAGCAGTTCTTC.

This chain connects TRBV11-2 to TRBJ2-6; unclear D gene. V dropped 7 bases and J dropped 1 base, with 2 bases sitting between them. Germline assignment: CDR1 SGHAT and CDR2 FQNNGV. This CDR3 has 12 amino acids. DNA for the CDR3: TGTGCCAGCACGTCTGGGGCCAACGTCCTGACTTTC. Protein product: CASTSGANVLTF.